This T cell receptor (beta chain) stems from a study of blood T cells in healthy people across ages. For every donor, a draw yielded roughly 10 milliliters of peripheral blood. No fewer than 7 million PBMCs went into each sample. The CDR3 is 13 residues long. Trimming took off 0 bases at V and 4 bases at J, with 8 bases between the two ends. Germline V gives CDR1 DFQATT, CDR2 SNEGSKA (reference sequence). This clonotype was counted at least ten times. Using a J-beta primer mix together with a sample-barcoded 5' primer, a second PCR was run for about 6 to 11 cycles. From the 5' RACE reads, TCRdb called clonotypes with MiXCR, one entry per CDR3 protein. The profile shows approximately 1,700,000 distinct CDR3 sequences, around 42% of them singletons.

This sequence originates from a human donor in good health. Sequencing was performed on blood. V is TRBV20-1 and J is TRBJ2-3; D gene uncertain. The chain's CDR3 is CSAREVRADTQYF. CDR3 DNA sequence: TGCAGTGCTAGAGAAGTACGAGCAGATACGCAGTATTTT.